This T cell receptor beta chain is drawn from a study of regulatory T cells. Broader study findings: In CD3G-deficient patients, conventional CD4+ T cells were enriched for hydrophobic CDR3 residues at positions 6 and 7.

Comment on this clone: What it binds is unknown.

The germline CDR1 and CDR2 sequences are LNHDA and SQIVND (reference sequence). This CDR3 comprises 12 residues. V was shortened by 5 bases and J by 4 bases, with 8 bases between the two germline ends. Primers: 52 TRBV forward and 13 TRBJ reverse. Assay used: immunoSEQ multiplex PCR; TCRdb lists only in-frame clones, some missing. The table shows 25,000 to 35,000 clones, with 85% to 95% occurring only once. The V and J genes are TRBV19 and TRBJ1-2, with D tentatively TRBD1 (5 bases). The sample consisted of conventional CD4+ T cells sorted from blood. This TCR derives from a person aged 18-29 years with CD3G deficiency. In DNA, the CDR3 is TGTGCCAGTAGTCGGGACGGCTATGGCTACACCTTC. It encodes CASSRDGYGYTF.